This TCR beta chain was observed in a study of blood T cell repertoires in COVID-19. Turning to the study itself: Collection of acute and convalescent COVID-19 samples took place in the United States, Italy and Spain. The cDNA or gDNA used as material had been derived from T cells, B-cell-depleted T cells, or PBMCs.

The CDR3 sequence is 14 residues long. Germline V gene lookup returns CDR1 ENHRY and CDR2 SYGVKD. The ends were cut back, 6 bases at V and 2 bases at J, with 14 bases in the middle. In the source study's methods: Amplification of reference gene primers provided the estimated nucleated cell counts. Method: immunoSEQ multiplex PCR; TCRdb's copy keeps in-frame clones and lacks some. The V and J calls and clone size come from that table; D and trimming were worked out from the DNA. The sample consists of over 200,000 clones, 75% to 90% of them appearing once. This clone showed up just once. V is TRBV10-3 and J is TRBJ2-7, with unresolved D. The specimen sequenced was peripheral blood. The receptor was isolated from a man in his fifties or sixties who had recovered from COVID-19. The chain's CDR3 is CAIRSETSTYEQYF. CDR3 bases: TGTGCCATCAGGAGCGAGACTTCGACCTACGAGCAGTACTTC.